This TCR beta chain was recorded in a study of T-cell memory formation after mild COVID-19. Study overall: Largely donor-specific sequence clusters came from two donors. Study-level points and caveats: The study found contracting CD4+ clones mainly in CM and EM and contracting CD8+ clones in EMRA.

V gave up 4 bases and J gave up 2 bases, with 11 bases separating them. The CDR3 extends over 14 amino acids. MiXCR, applied by TCRdb to the 5' RACE reads, yields one record per CDR3 protein. The table lists 360,000 or so distinct CDR3 sequences, 25% to 30% of them singletons, with roughly 13% in the top ten. This clonotype turned up a few times. Its antigen is unidentified. The specimen was PBMCs or a T cell subset sorted from them (not recorded which). The chain joins TRBV12-3 or TRBV12-4 to TRBJ2-5; D perhaps matches TRBD2 (6 bases). This receptor was obtained from an adult woman who had mild COVID-19 (a few samples of this study predate the infection). Cell type and time point are not known. The CDR3: CASSSIRGQETQYF. As DNA, the CDR3 is TGTGCCAGCAGTTCTATCCGGGGGCAAGAGACCCAGTACTTC.